The 8 T cell receptor beta chains below all came from one sample that was sequenced in a study of blood T cells in healthy people across ages. With a J-beta primer mix and a sample-barcoded 5' primer, a second PCR ran about 6 to 11 cycles. Using its own MiXCR run on the 5' RACE reads, TCRdb lists one record per CDR3 protein. The sample has over 700,000 distinct CDR3 sequences, roughly 25% seen once. The sample also formed part of further work on T cells of mothers and their children.

Sequenced input: blood. Receptor source: a boy aged 10-17 years in good health.

The V call is TRBV11-2, the J call TRBJ1-1; TRBD1 might be the D (5 bases). Deletions cut 5 bases from V and 5 bases from J, with 15 bases between. The CDR3 contains 14 residues. Germline loops: CDR1 SGHAT, CDR2 FQNNGV. In DNA form, the CDR3 reads TGTGCCAGCAGCATCGGACACAGAGGGACTGAAGCTTTCTTT. Translated: CASSIGHRGTEAFF.

The sample holds a few counts of this clonotype. The V and J genes are TRBV29-1 and TRBJ2-5; the match to TRBD1 covers 8 bases. The closer fit of TRBJ2-1 to the DNA end suggests the J call may be wrong. This CDR3 region has 13 residues. Germline-derived CDR1 and CDR2 are SQVTM and ANQGSEA. The CDR3 DNA follows: TGCAGCGTAAGACAGGGGTTTTACAATGAGCAGTTCTTC. Its translation: CSVRQGFYNEQFF.

The chain employs TRBV7-2 and TRBJ1-4; 7 positions agree with TRBD1. V gave up 2 bases and J gave up 5 bases; unmatched junction bases: 5. The CDR3 sequence is 15 residues long. Germline-derived CDR1 and CDR2 are SGHTA and FQGNSA. CDR3 nucleotides: TGTGCCAGCAGCTTATTATCGGGACAGAATGAAAAACTGTTTTTT. The encoded protein is CASSLLSGQNEKLFF.

This clonotype was detected once. The chain employs TRBV3-1 and TRBJ2-3; 10 positions match TRBD1. The CDR3 consists of 15 residues. V lost 5 bases to trimming and J lost 6 bases; unmatched junction nucleotides: 8. Germline CDR1 reads LGHDT; CDR2 reads YNNKEL (reference sequence). DNA for the CDR3: TGTGCCAGCAGCTTAAGACAGGGGGCCGGGGATACGCAGTATTTT. It translates to CASSLRQGAGDTQYF.

The chain has TRBV12-3 or TRBV12-4 and TRBJ2-7; 14 bases map to TRBD2. Losses at the gene ends were 7 bases for V and 6 bases for J; bases not matched to a gene: 11. CDR3 length: 16 amino acids. The CDR3 DNA sequence: TGTGCCAGCACCCGACTAGCGGGAGGGCTGTTTCGCGAGCAGTACTTC. It codes for CASTRLAGGLFREQYF.

The J gene is TRBJ2-7, the V gene TRBV5-1, with TRBD1 matching over 10 bases. Unmatched junction bases numbered 13, after V lost 6 bases and J lost 4 bases. The CDR3 is 16 residues long. Germline CDR1 is SGHRS and CDR2 is YFSETQ. CDR3 sequence (DNA): TGCGCCAGCAATCCAGGACAGGGGGATATTCGATACGAGCAGTACTTC. This encodes CASNPGQGDIRYEQYF.

This clonotype was observed a handful of times. The chain combines TRBV4-3 with TRBJ1-2; D gene ambiguous. V lost 1 base to trimming and J lost 2 bases, with 8 bases between them. Germline V gives CDR1 LGHNA, CDR2 YSLEER. The CDR3 runs 14 residues. CDR3 protein: CASSQARANYGYTF. The CDR3, as DNA: TGCGCCAGCAGCCAAGCAAGGGCGAACTATGGCTACACCTTC.

This clonotype has only a few counts. The chain carries TRBV4-1 and TRBJ2-1; 8 nucleotides agree with TRBD2. The CDR3 length is 17 residues. Germline V gene sequence: CDR1 MGHRA, CDR2 YSYEKL. V was pared by 0 bases and J by 0 bases, with 4 bases of the junction left unmatched. The CDR3 DNA follows: TGCGCCAGCAGCCAAGATGGCCGGGAGGGCTCCTACAATGAGCAGTTCTTC. Translating it yields CASSQDGREGSYNEQFF.